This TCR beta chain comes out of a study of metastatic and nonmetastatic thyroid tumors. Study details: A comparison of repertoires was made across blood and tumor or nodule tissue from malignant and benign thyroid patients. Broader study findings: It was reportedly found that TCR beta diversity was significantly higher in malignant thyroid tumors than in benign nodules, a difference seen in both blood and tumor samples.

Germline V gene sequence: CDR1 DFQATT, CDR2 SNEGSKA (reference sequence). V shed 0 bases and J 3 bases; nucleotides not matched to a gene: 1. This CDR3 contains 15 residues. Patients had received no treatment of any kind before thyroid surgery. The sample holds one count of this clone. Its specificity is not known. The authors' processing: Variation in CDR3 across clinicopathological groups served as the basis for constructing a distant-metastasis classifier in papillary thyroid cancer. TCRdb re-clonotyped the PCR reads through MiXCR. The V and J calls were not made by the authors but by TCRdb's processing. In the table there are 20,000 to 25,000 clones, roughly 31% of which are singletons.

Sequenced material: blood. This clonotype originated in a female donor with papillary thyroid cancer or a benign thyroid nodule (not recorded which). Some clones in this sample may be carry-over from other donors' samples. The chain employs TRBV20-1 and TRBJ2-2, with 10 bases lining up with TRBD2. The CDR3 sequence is CSARDLAGDTGELFF. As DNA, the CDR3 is TGCAGTGCTAGAGATCTAGCGGGAGACACCGGGGAGCTGTTTTTT.